This T cell receptor beta chain derives from a study of PD-L1 blockade in urothelial cancer. Germline V CDR1 and CDR2: LGHNA, YSLEER. This CDR3 spans 14 amino acids. Unmatched junction bases numbered 8, after V lost 5 bases and J lost 7 bases. Specified time point: peripheral blood 6 weeks after treatment start. Method: immunoSEQ multiplex PCR; TCRdb's copy keeps in-frame clones and lacks some. The data contain tens of thousands of clones, 84% of them singletons. The V and J genes are TRBV4-3 and TRBJ1-5, with TRBD1 matching over 7 bases. The clonotype originates from a man between 65 and 85 years old with urothelial cancer. The specimen comprised PBMCs, sampled around atezolizumab (anti-PD-L1) treatment. CDR3 in DNA: TGCGCCAGCAGCTTACGACAGGGAGGACAGCCCCAGCATTTT. This translates into CASSLRQGGQPQHF.